Shown below are 10 T cell receptor beta chains from a single sample sequenced in a study of monozygotic twins with cystic fibrosis. TCRdb's table, derived via immunoSEQ multiplex PCR, lists solely in-frame clones and lacks some. Counted here are approximately 25,000 clones, under 95% occurring once; the ten biggest clones make up about 0.3%. Sequencing was done on a sample of blood. These receptors all stem from a girl between 2 and 10 years old with cystic fibrosis.

The chain joins TRBV9 to TRBJ2-1, with TRBD2 matching over 9 bases. This CDR3 has 17 amino acids. After removal of 0 bases from V and 4 bases from J, the junction contained 8 bases not matched to a gene. Looked up from germline, CDR1 is SGDLS and CDR2 is YYNGEE. The CDR3 region has the DNA TGTGCCAGCAGCGTAGGAGCGGGGGGCGCTCTTTACAATGAGCAGTTCTTC. It is translated as CASSVGAGGALYNEQFF.

The V call is TRBV19, the J call TRBJ1-1; no firm D call. Germline V CDR1 and CDR2: LNHDA, SQIVND (reference sequence). V lost 7 bases, J lost 4 bases, and 4 bases lay in between. The CDR3 has 10 residues. The CDR3 coding sequence is TGTGCCAGTATCGGCACTGAAGCTTTCTTT. It is translated as CASIGTEAFF.

This clone showed up just once. This chain links TRBV6-9 with TRBJ1-2, with TRBD1 matching over 8 bases. V gave up 2 bases and J gave up 0 bases; unmatched junction bases: 2. Germline V gene data show CDR1 as MNHGY and CDR2 as SVAAGI. This CDR3 comprises 15 residues. The chain's CDR3 is CASSYPGGANYGYTF. The CDR3 region has the DNA TGTGCCAGCAGTTATCCAGGGGGCGCTAACTATGGCTACACCTTC.

This chain links TRBV14 with TRBJ2-7; no definite D call. Germline V gives CDR1 SGHDN, CDR2 FVKESK. The CDR3 extends over 11 amino acids. Trimming removed 2 bases from V and 4 bases from J, with 3 bases in between. The CDR3 DNA reads TGTGCCAGCAGCCAAACGTACGAGCAGTACTTC. Translation: CASSQTYEQYF.

The sample holds one count of this clone. The chain links TRBV5-1 to TRBJ1-4, with a tentative D call TRBD1 (6 bases). Germline-derived CDR1 and CDR2 are SGHRS and YFSETQ. V was clipped by 4 bases and J by 0 bases, with 13 bases between them. The CDR3 loop spans 16 amino acids. The CDR3 here is CASSVGHHTTNEKLFF. CDR3 nucleotides: TGCGCCAGCAGCGTGGGACATCACACAACTAATGAAAAACTGTTTTTT. The complete variable domain, with remaining parts taken from reference TRBV5-1 and TRBJ1-4, reads KAGVTQTPRYLIKTRGQQVTLSCSPISGHRSVSWYQQTPGQGLQFLFEYFSETQRNKGNFPGRFSGRQFSNSRSEMNVSTLELGDSALYLCASSVGHHTTNEKLFFGSGTQLSVL.

V is TRBV5-5 and J is TRBJ2-2; no clear D. V was pared by 7 bases and J by 0 bases, with 16 bases between. The CDR3 runs to 16 residues. In germline, CDR1 is SGHKS, CDR2 YYEKEE (reference sequence). CDR3 protein: CASRLRPGPNTGELFF. The DNA for the CDR3 is TGTGCCAGCCGTCTCAGGCCCGGGCCGAACACCGGGGAGCTGTTTTTT.

The chain carries TRBV6-5 and TRBJ1-4; 10 positions match TRBD1. With V trimmed by 6 bases and J by 7 bases, 8 bases remained unmatched. The CDR3 is made up of 15 amino acids. CDR1 MNHEY and CDR2 SVGAGI come from the germline V gene. CDR3 nucleotide sequence: TGTGCCAGCAGCCTACAAGGGACAGGGGCTGAAAAACTGTTTTTT. It encodes CASSLQGTGAEKLFF.

The chain is built from TRBV5-1 and TRBJ2-3, with 13 positions matching TRBD2. This CDR3 region has 17 residues. In germline, CDR1 is SGHRS, CDR2 YFSETQ. Trimming cost V 4 bases and J 0 bases; bases outside gene matches: 5. CDR3 nucleotide sequence: TGCGCCAGCAGCCCGACTAGCGGGGGGATTAGCACAGATACGCAGTATTTT. Translated: CASSPTSGGISTDTQYF. The whole variable domain, filled in from reference TRBV5-1 and TRBJ2-3, reads KAGVTQTPRYLIKTRGQQVTLSCSPISGHRSVSWYQQTPGQGLQFLFEYFSETQRNKGNFPGRFSGRQFSNSRSEMNVSTLELGDSALYLCASSPTSGGISTDTQYFGPGTRLTVL.

The V and J genes are TRBV6-5 and TRBJ1-4, with 9 bases fitting TRBD1. Germline loops: CDR1 MNHEY, CDR2 SVGAGI. Trimming at V came to 4 bases and at J to 7 bases, leaving 1 base not matched to a gene. This CDR3 spans 13 amino acids. As DNA, the CDR3 is TGTGCCAGCAGTTTGGACAGGGGTGAAAAACTGTTTTTT. Protein: CASSLDRGEKLFF.

The genes are TRBV7-9 and TRBJ1-4, with D hard to call. CDR3 length: 14 residues. Trimming removed 2 bases from V and 8 bases from J, with 12 bases in between. Germline V lookup: CDR1 SEHNR, CDR2 FQNEAQ (reference sequence). The CDR3 spells CASSLTGRGEKLFF. The CDR3 DNA reads as TGTGCCAGCAGCTTAACTGGGCGAGGGGAAAAACTGTTTTTT.